These 3 T cell receptor beta chains share one sample of origin, sequenced in a study of neurological immune-mediated disorders. The time point denotes: technical triplicate 3. TCRdb itself ran the 5' RACE reads through MiXCR, one entry per CDR3 protein. The sample shows tens of thousands of distinct CDR3 sequences, about 17% of them seen only once. Sequenced input: CD4+ T cells from blood. The receptors here all came from a female donor with HTLV-1-associated myelopathy (HAM/TSP).

This clonotype was found many times. V usage is TRBV30 and J usage is TRBJ2-1; 9 positions agree with TRBD2. V gave up 5 bases and J gave up 15 bases; unmatched junction bases: 14. The germline CDR1 and CDR2 sequences are GTSNPN and SVGIG (reference sequence). CDR3 length equals 13 residues. CDR3 protein: CAWQGGLKAGGFF. CDR3 sequence (DNA): TGTGCCTGGCAGGGGGGACTAAAAGCGGGAGGGTTCTTC.

This clonotype was detected many times. V gene TRBV11-2 combines with J gene TRBJ1-3; the D is unclear. Germline CDR1 and CDR2: SGHAT and FQNNGV. The length of the CDR3 is 16 residues. The V end lost 1 base, the J end lost 0 bases, and 10 bases lay between the germline ends. The CDR3 DNA follows: TGTGCCAGCAGCTTAGTTCCGGGCCTCTCTGGAAACACCATATATTTT. This codes for CASSLVPGLSGNTIYF.

By share, this clonotype ranks as medium-sized (0.01 to 0.1%). The chain couples TRBV11-2 to TRBJ2-5; D call uncertain. Per germline, CDR1 SGHAT and CDR2 FQNNGV. The V and J ends lost 5 bases and 5 bases respectively, with 6 bases between them. CDR3 length: 11 amino acids. Here the CDR3 reads CASSVLETQYF. The CDR3, as DNA: TGTGCCAGCAGCGTTCTGGAGACCCAGTACTTC.